The entry below gives a single T cell receptor beta chain sequence along with its context. Its antigen remains unknown. The CDR3 runs 15 residues. Germline lookup yields CDR1 LNHDA and CDR2 SQIVND (reference sequence). V lost 1 base, J lost 2 bases, and 12 bases lay in between. This sample was included in a study of T cell responses to AZD1222 COVID-19 vaccine. Sequenced by immunoSEQ multiplex PCR; TCRdb stores in-frame clones only, minus some. The sample lists tens of thousands of clones, over 75% occurring once. Study results and limitations: Baseline seropositives among AZD1222 recipients totaled only six or seven. Only after the peak T cell response were repertoires sampled. Recipients of two AZD1222 doses showed rising Spike-specific TCR breadth and depth. Reportedly, nearly half the spike-specific TCRs target unmutated variant regions.

The source is an adult in good health. This sample comprised peripheral blood, obtained on day 0 of AZD1222 vaccination. J is TRBJ2-7 and V is TRBV19, with D maybe TRBD1 (5 bases). The CDR3 sequence: CASSIGGPGTYEQYF. CDR3 DNA sequence: TGTGCCAGTAGTATAGGGGGCCCTGGCACCTACGAGCAGTACTTC. Variable domain in full (rest from reference TRBV19 and TRBJ2-7): DGGITQSPKYLFRKEGQNVTLSCEQNLNHDAMYWYRQDPGQGLRLIYYSQIVNDFQKGDIAEGYSVSREKKESFPLTVTSAQKNPTAFYLCASSIGGPGTYEQYFGPGTRLTVT.